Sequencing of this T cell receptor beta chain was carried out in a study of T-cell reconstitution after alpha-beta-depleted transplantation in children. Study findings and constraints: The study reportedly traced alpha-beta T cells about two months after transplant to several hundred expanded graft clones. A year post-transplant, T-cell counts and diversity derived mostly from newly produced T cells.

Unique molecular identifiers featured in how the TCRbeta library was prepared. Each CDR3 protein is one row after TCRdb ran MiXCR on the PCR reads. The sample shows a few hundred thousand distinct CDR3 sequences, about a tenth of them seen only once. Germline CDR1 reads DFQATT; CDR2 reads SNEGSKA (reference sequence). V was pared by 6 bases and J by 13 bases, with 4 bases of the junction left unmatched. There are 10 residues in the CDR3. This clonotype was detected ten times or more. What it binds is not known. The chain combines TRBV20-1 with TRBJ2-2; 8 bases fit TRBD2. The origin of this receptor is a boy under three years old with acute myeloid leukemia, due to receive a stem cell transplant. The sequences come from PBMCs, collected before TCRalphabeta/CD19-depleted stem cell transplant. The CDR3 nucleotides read TGCAGTGCAGCGGGGGAGGGGCTGTTTTTT. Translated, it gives CSAAGEGLFF.